The T cell receptor (beta chain) under discussion was sequenced for a study of cytomegalovirus exposure and HLA in healthy donors (dated by TCRdb to about 2017). About the full investigation: An earlier analysis of more than 550 of the donors reported under 300 Gb of sequence data and 117 million unique TCR beta sequences obtained from some 200 million T cells. The later analysis used no new phenotypic data to find candidate immune exposures, relying instead on TCR beta sequences and their occurrence across donors. Typing coverage varied by locus: about 620-630 donors for A, B, C, DRB1 and DQB1; some 520 for DQA1; about 590 for DPA1; about 450 for DPB1. The study profiled the T cell repertoires of fewer than 850 subjects by immunosequencing and related them to cytomegalovirus serostatus. Genome-wide SNP genotypes for about three fifths of the roughly 670 donors were used in a later genetic analysis, which treated that subset as a discovery cohort. Alongside the repertoire data, information on donor age, sex, ethnicity and CMV serostatus was compiled. The aim of the study was to test whether cataloging public T cell receptors could identify signatures of past pathogen exposure. All discovery cohort repertoires had been generated on a single sequencing platform. A handful of DR-DQ haplotypes were handled as single units for association and clustering because linkage in the cohort was strong. Besides the first cohort of more than 650 subjects, a separate validation cohort made up of 120 or so different subjects was used. Roughly 300 gigabases of sequencing data and 80 million or so unique TCR sequences were included in an early release covering roughly 600 HLA-typed donors. In a later analysis, previously published TCR beta repertoires from about 670 donors were re-analyzed and high-resolution HLA genotyping was added so that TCR occurrence patterns could be studied. Among a few hundred genotyped donors of the cohort, an average of 235,054 unique TCR beta nucleotide sequences were sequenced per donor, roughly 18% of them non-productive. An earlier analysis of around 580 of the donors used high-throughput TCR beta sequencing to judge whether each TCR beta V gene segment behaved as functional or pseudogenic. HLA typing included class I and class II loci at four-digit resolution. Among the roughly 400 genotyped donors, under 90% belonged to the genetic ancestry cluster associated with self-reported Caucasian donors. High-throughput TCR immunosequencing, statistical association of individual TCRs with disease status, and machine learning were combined to predict cytomegalovirus infection status. Broader findings and caveats from the paper: V-gene and J-gene trimming of TCR beta chains was associated with a missense DCLRE1C variant in a later genetic analysis, and the association was replicated in an independent cohort. According to a later genetic analysis, donors in an Asian-associated ancestry cluster had fewer N-insertions in productive TCRs than the roughly 700-donor mean. A further reported finding was that TCR beta sequences accurately predicted the HLA-A and HLA-B alleles for most subjects in the first cohort. CMV serostatus was the only immune exposure information available for the cohort. The presence/absence analyses assumed that sequencing depth was roughly uniform across donors, and that assumption may not be true. In an earlier analysis of about 600 of the donors, most TCR beta V segments appeared in productive rearrangements about 87% or about 30% of the time, broadly matching IMGT annotations. In a later analysis, most CMV-associated TCR beta chains were found to appear HLA-restricted, with HLA associations seemingly driven largely by CMV exposure. A cluster of highly shared sequence variants was judged likely to represent a technical artifact of the sequencing pipeline. The classifier was reported to diagnose cytomegalovirus status with high specificity and sensitivity in both the original cohort and the validation cohort. Because counts were too low, about 18 rarely observed V segments, including chromosome 9 orphons, were left out of the earlier analysis of approximately 500 of the donors. In vitro tests confirmed that a few of the cytomegalovirus-associated TCR beta chains recognize cytomegalovirus antigens. A later analysis found that TCR association rates varied across HLA loci, with DRB1 alleles showing the most associated TCRs and HLA-C alleles the fewest. A later analysis reported that several top co-occurrence clusters appeared linked to parvovirus B19, influenza, CMV and Epstein-Barr virus. Most TCR sequences were seen in very few donors, while some public TCRs were found in many individuals. Some IMGT-functional V segments, including TRBV6-2 and TRBV6-3, could not be told apart with the 87-base-pair reads, so those segments were excluded. Assigning TCR associations to individual alleles was difficult when HLA alleles, especially DR and DQ, strongly co-occurred. Specific HLA alleles were associated with 15,000 to 20,000 TCR beta sequences at a false discovery rate of 0.05 in a later analysis. This cohort had only TCR beta chains sequenced, and the lack of alpha or paired-chain data limited which features could be detected. Because some donors lacked HLA typing at each locus, the association tests relied only on the typed subset. Linkage disequilibrium might explain the correlated functional status among segregating V segments, but an unknown experimental factor could not be excluded. The study gave a list of about 150 TCR beta chains associated with cytomegalovirus. The authors suggested that the approach could potentially be generalized to other disease states and immunological phenotypes. In a later analysis, HLA-associated TCR beta chains were found to be more clonally expanded and to have lower generation probabilities than equally common non-associated chains.

The cohort comprised fewer than 750 healthy bone marrow donors. Cohort members were all nominally healthy when sampled, although unrecorded immune exposures were likely present. The donor was CMV seropositive and was included in the group of 290 or so seropositive cohort members. A peripheral blood sample was provided by each donor, and peripheral blood mononuclear cells were used for TCR beta sequencing. Genomic DNA was extracted from the blood cell samples with the Qiagen DNeasy Blood Extraction Kit. Concerning this clone: What antigen it recognizes has not been identified. Base qualities are not at hand, and no much larger clone is one base apart.

The library was prepared using the immunoSEQ multiplex PCR assay. The multiplex PCR relied on a mix of 60 forward primers for TCR Vbeta segments and 13 reverse primers for TCR Jbeta segments. A multiplex PCR assay on genomic DNA amplified the CDR3 region of rearranged TCR beta genes. The amplified TCR beta libraries were sequenced on the Illumina HiSeq System as 87-base-pair reads. For the original study's pipeline: A later analysis tallied roughly 80 million unique TCR beta chains across the approximately 670 repertoires, and approximately 12 million of those chains were shared by two or more donors. Raw reads were error-corrected and collapsed into unique sequences by a nearest-neighbor algorithm in which closely related sequences were merged to remove PCR and sequencing errors. To assign V, D and J gene segments, CDR3 sequences were aligned to IMGT reference sequences. Each retained sequence needed at least a six-nucleotide match to both a V gene segment and a J gene segment. Rearrangements were classified as productive when the CDR3 lacked stop codons and remained in frame with V and J, and all other rearrangements were classified as non-productive. CDR3 was defined according to IMGT convention as the region running from the second conserved V-encoded cysteine to the conserved J-encoded phenylalanine. The earlier analysis of 500 to 650 of the donors excluded any sequence lacking an unambiguous match to a single V gene segment. In an earlier analysis of several hundred of the donors, V segments were called functional above 56.7% productive rearrangements and were called segregating when the between-donor standard deviation exceeded 5%. A statistical classification framework was built to diagnose cytomegalovirus status from the catalog of TCR beta chain sequences. V and J gene assignment, in a later analysis, came from comparing TCR nucleotide sequences with IMGT/GENE-DB human TR gene sequences. In a later analysis, CDR3 sequences and most-parsimonious VDJ recombination scenarios were assigned using the TCRdist pipeline. In a later analysis, each TCR beta chain was defined by its CDR3 amino acid sequence together with its V-gene family, and reads lacking a unique V-gene family were excluded. As a way to deal with suspected cross-contamination and a sequencing artifact, a later analysis dropped approximately 570 nucleotide sequences that were highly shared and had low generation probability. In a later analysis, a clonal expansion index was calculated for each public chain from normalized within-repertoire ranks of inferred template counts. A later analysis computed generation probabilities with a VDJ recombination model fitted to out-of-frame rearrangements, and checked the results against IGoR. A later analysis scored TCR-TCR, TCR-HLA and TCR-CMV co-occurrence with hypergeometric tests, applying a repertoire-size bias correction to TCR pairs. To estimate false discovery rates, a later analysis permuted the HLA or CMV assignments 20 times. A later analysis grouped co-occurring TCRs with DBSCAN, adding TCRdist sequence similarity when clustering within HLA-allele-positive subsets. Repertoires with fewer than 30,000 or more than 120,000 public chains were left out of co-occurrence clustering, as were several repertoires with anomalous nucleotide sharing. The immuneACCESS repertoire file appears here via TCRdb, limited to in-frame rearrangements. These files lack a portion of the clones; in checked studies, under half of the deficit traces to unresolved V genes, and the cause of the others is not known. That table is the source of V, J and clone size, and D and trimming were worked out from the DNA. A total of around 160,000 clones appear in this sample, about four fifths of them only once. More than 8% of the sample belongs to the ten largest clones.

There are 15 amino acids in the CDR3, from cysteine to phenylalanine inclusive. The kept DNA is CDR3 alone, 45 bases in frame from the first base. According to the germline V gene, CDR1 reads MGHRA and CDR2 reads YSYEKL. The junction carries 10 bases between V and J, which are trimmed by 0 bases and 1 base respectively. Sequenced: PBMCs. The sequence derives from a male donor in good health and CMV-seropositive. In this chain, TRBV4-1 is recombined with TRBJ2-7; the D segment could be TRBD1, given 5 matching bases. The CDR3 corresponds to CASSQEIGASYEQYF. The DNA reads as follows: TGCGCCAGCAGCCAAGAGATAGGGGCTTCCTACGAGCAGTACTTC.